This T cell receptor (beta chain) was documented in a study of T cell changes during pregnancy in multiple sclerosis. Method: immunoSEQ multiplex PCR; TCRdb's copy keeps in-frame clones and lacks some. This table holds approximately 53,000 clones, 80% to 95% found once. Germline trimming cut 4 bases from V and 4 bases from J; bases unmatched to any gene: 0. The CDR3 is made up of 13 amino acids. From germline, CDR1 is LNHDA and CDR2 SQIVND (reference sequence). The clonotype originates from a female donor with multiple sclerosis, enrolled in a pregnancy study. The V and J genes are TRBV19 and TRBJ1-1; 10 bases map to TRBD1. The input for sequencing was CD4+ T cells from peripheral blood mononuclear cells, taken in the second trimester of pregnancy. The CDR3 DNA follows: TGTGCCAGTAGTAGGACAGGGGGCACTGAAGCTTTCTTT. It specifies CASSRTGGTEAFF.